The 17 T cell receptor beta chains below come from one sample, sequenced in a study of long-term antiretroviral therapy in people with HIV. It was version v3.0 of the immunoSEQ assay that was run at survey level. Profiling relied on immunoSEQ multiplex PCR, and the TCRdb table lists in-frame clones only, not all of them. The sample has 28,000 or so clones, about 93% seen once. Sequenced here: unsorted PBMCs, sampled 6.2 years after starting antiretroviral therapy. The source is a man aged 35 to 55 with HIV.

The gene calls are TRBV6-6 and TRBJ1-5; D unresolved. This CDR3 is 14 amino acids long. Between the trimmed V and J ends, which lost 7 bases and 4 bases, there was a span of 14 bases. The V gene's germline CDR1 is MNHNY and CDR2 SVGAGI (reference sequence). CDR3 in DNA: TGTGCCAGCACCAACGGGAGGGTGAATCAGCCCCAGCATTTT. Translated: CASTNGRVNQPQHF.

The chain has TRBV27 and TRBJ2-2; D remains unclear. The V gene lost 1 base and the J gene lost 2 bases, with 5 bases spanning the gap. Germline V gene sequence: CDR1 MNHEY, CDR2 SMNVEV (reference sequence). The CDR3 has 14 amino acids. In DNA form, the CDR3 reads TGTGCCAGCAGTTTATACAGTAACACCGGGGAGCTGTTTTTT. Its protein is CASSLYSNTGELFF.

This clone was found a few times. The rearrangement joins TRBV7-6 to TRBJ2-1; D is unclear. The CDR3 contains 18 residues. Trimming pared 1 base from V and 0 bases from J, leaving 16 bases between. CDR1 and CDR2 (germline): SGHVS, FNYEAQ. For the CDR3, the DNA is TGTGCCAGCAGCTTAGGCGCCGAAATCGGCCACTCCTACAATGAGCAGTTCTTC. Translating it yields CASSLGAEIGHSYNEQFF.

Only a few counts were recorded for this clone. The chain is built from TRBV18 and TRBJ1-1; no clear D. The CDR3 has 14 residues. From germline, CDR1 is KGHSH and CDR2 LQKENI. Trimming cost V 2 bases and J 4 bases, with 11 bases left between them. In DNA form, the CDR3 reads TGTGCCAGCTCACCATCGGGCGTCTCCACTGAAGCTTTCTTT. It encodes CASSPSGVSTEAFF.

Written as DNA, the CDR3 is TGCAGCGTCCATAGGCCCGGGGTATCCTACAATGAGCAGTTCTTC. Translating gives CSVHRPGVSYNEQFF. The V and J genes are TRBV29-1 and TRBJ2-1, with D maybe TRBD2 (5 bases). This CDR3 spans 15 amino acids. Trimming pared 6 bases from V and 1 base from J, leaving 16 bases between. Germline V gene lookup returns CDR1 SQVTM and CDR2 ANQGSEA.

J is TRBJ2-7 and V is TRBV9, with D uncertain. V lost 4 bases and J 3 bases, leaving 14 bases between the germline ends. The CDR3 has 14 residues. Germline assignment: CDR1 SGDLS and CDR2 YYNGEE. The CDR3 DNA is TGTGCCAGCAGCTCGGGCCTCGTGAACTACGAGCAGTACTTC. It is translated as CASSSGLVNYEQYF.

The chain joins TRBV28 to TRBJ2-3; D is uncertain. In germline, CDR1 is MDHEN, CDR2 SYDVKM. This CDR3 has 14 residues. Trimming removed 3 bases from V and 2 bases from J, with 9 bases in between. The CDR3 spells CASSFSRATDTQYF. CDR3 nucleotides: TGTGCCAGCAGTTTCTCGCGTGCCACAGATACGCAGTATTTT.

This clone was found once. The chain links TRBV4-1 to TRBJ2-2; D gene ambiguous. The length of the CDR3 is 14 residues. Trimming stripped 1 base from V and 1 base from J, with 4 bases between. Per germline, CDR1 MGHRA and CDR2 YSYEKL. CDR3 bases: TGCGCCAGCAGCCAAGCAAAGAACACCGGGGAGCTGTTTTTT. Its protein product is CASSQAKNTGELFF.

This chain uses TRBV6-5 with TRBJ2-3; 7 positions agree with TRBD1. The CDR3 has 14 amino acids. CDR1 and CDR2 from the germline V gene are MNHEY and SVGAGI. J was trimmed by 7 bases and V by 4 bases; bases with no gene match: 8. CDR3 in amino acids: CASSSLQGLNTQYF. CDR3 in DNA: TGTGCCAGCAGTTCCCTACAGGGGCTGAATACGCAGTATTTT.

This CDR3 is CAWSVLGVFSGNTIYF. The DNA for the CDR3 is TGTGCCTGGAGTGTACTGGGCGTATTCTCTGGAAACACCATATATTTT. V and J are TRBV30 and TRBJ1-3; D unclear. Trimming pared 0 bases from V and 0 bases from J, leaving 12 bases between. There are 16 residues in the CDR3. Germline V lookup: CDR1 GTSNPN, CDR2 SVGIG (reference sequence). Full variable domain (missing parts from reference TRBV30 and TRBJ1-3): SQTIHQWPATLVQPVGSPLSLECTVEGTSNPNLYWYRQAAGRGLQLLFYSVGIGQISSEVPQNLSASRPQDRQFILSSKKLLLSDSGFYLCAWSVLGVFSGNTIYFGEGSWLTVV.

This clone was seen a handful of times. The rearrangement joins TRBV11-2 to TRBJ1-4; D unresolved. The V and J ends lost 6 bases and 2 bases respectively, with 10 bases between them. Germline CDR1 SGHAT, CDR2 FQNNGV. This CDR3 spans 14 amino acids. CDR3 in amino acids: CASRVVGTNEKLFF. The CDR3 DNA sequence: TGTGCCAGCAGAGTCGTCGGGACTAATGAAAAACTGTTTTTT.

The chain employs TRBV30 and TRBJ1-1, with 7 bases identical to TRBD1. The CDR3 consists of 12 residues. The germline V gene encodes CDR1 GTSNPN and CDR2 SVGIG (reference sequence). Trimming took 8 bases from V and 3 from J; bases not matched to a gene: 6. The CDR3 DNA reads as TGTGCCCTCAGAAGGGGGCACACTGAAGCTTTCTTT. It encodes CALRRGHTEAFF.

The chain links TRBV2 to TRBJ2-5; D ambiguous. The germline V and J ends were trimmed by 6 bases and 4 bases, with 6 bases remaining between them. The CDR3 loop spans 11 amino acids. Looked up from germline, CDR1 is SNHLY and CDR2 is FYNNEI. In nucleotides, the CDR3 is TGTGCCAGCAGCGCCATAGAGACCCAGTACTTC. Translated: CASSAIETQYF.

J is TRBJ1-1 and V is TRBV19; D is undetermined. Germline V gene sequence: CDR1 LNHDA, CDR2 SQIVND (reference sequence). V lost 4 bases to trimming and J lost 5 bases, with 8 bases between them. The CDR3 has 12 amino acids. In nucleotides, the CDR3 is TGTGCCAGTAGTACCCACCTGACTGAAGCTTTCTTT. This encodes CASSTHLTEAFF.

The CDR3: CASSERLAGAADTQYF. CDR3 nucleotide sequence: TGTGCCAGCAGTGAGAGACTAGCGGGAGCCGCAGATACGCAGTATTTT. The chain combines TRBV2 with TRBJ2-3; 12 nucleotides agree with TRBD2. In germline, CDR1 is SNHLY, CDR2 FYNNEI. The CDR3 contains 16 residues. Trimming at V came to 3 bases and at J to 4 bases, leaving 5 bases not matched to a gene.

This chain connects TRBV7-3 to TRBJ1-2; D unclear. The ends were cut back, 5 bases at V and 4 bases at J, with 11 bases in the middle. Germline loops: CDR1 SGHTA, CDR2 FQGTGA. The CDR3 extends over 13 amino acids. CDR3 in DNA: TGTGCCAGCAGCCCGGGCTCCGTCTATGGCTACACCTTC. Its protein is CASSPGSVYGYTF.

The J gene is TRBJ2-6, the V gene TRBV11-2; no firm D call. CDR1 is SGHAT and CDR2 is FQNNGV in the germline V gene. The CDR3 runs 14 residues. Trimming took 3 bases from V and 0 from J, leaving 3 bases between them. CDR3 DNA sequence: TGTGCCAGCAGCTTCTTCTCTGGGGCCAACGTCCTGACTTTC. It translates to CASSFFSGANVLTF. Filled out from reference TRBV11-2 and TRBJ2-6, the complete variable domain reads EAGVAQSPRYKIIEKRQSVAFWCNPISGHATLYWYQQILGQGPKLLIQFQNNGVVDDSQLPKDRFSAERLKGVDSTLKIQPAKLEDSAVYLCASSFFSGANVLTFGAGSRLTVL.